Presented here are 13 T cell receptor beta chains from one specimen sequenced in a study of T cell responses to AZD1222 COVID-19 vaccine. Clones were sequenced by immunoSEQ multiplex PCR, and TCRdb holds only the in-frame ones, with some missing. The top ten hold about 4.8% of the sample, which has some 150,000 clones, 80% to 95% seen once. Material: peripheral blood, obtained on day 0 of AZD1222 vaccination. The source of these receptors is an adult in good health.

The genes are TRBV6-6 and TRBJ2-1; D remains unclear. With 0 bases removed from V and 9 bases from J, the gap between germline ends came to 12 bases. The CDR3 has 14 amino acids. Germline V CDR1 and CDR2: MNHNY, SVGAGI (reference sequence). CDR3 sequence (DNA): TGTGCCAGCAGTTACTCGAGAATGCGCGGTGAGCAGTTCTTC. This sequence encodes CASSYSRMRGEQFF.

This sequence joins TRBV28 and TRBJ2-5, with D unclear. V was pared by 7 bases and J by 0 bases, with 9 bases between. CDR1 and CDR2 from the germline V gene are MDHEN and SYDVKM. This CDR3 contains 13 residues. The chain's CDR3 is CASKTRYQETQYF. DNA of the CDR3: TGTGCCAGCAAGACCAGGTACCAAGAGACCCAGTACTTC.

The chain links TRBV10-3 to TRBJ2-1; the D gene could be TRBD1 or TRBD2 (5 bases each). Trimming stripped 0 bases from V and 9 bases from J, with 12 bases between. This CDR3 has 14 amino acids. Germline assignment: CDR1 ENHRY and CDR2 SYGVKD. The CDR3 DNA reads as TGTGCCATCAGTGAGTCAGGGACCCAAGGTGAGCAGTTCTTC. It encodes CAISESGTQGEQFF.

This rearrangement joins TRBV7-2 to TRBJ1-2; maybe TRBD1 (5 bases). CDR3 length: 15 residues. Trimming pared 2 bases from V and 8 bases from J, leaving 18 bases between. Germline loops: CDR1 SGHTA, CDR2 FQGNSA. The CDR3 DNA is TGTGCCAGCAGCTTAAACCCTTTTCGGTGGACAGGCTACACCTTC. This gives the protein CASSLNPFRWTGYTF.

This sequence joins TRBV4-1 and TRBJ2-7; either TRBD1 or TRBD2 may fit D (5 bases each). CDR1 and CDR2 (germline): MGHRA, YSYEKL. The CDR3 sequence is 15 residues long. V was pared by 0 bases and J by 2 bases, with 11 bases between. The CDR3 region has the DNA TGCGCCAGCAGCCAAGAAAGAGGGGCGACCTACGAGCAGTACTTC. Translated: CASSQERGATYEQYF.

The J gene is TRBJ2-7, the V gene TRBV6-5; 11 positions agree with TRBD2. CDR1 is MNHEY and CDR2 is SVGAGI in the germline V gene. This CDR3 contains 16 residues. The trim removed 0 bases at V and 4 bases at J, leaving 5 bases unmatched. The CDR3 bases are TGTGCCAGCAGTTACTCTACTAGCGGGAGATATTACGAGCAGTACTTC. Translated: CASSYSTSGRYYEQYF.

Here the CDR3 DNA reads TGTGCCAGCAGTGAAATCGCGGGGGGGACCACTGAAGCTTTCTTT. As protein: CASSEIAGGTTEAFF. The rearrangement uses TRBV2 and TRBJ1-1; maybe TRBD1 (5 bases). Germline CDR1 is SNHLY and CDR2 is FYNNEI. The CDR3 is 15 amino acids. The V and J ends lost 2 bases and 4 bases respectively, with 14 bases between them.

In its sample, this clone was seen a few times. The rearrangement joins TRBV29-1 to TRBJ1-2, with a weak D call TRBD1 (5 bases). Trimming stripped 5 bases from V and 6 bases from J, with 10 bases between. Germline V gives CDR1 SQVTM, CDR2 ANQGSEA. The CDR3 runs to 11 residues. CDR3 residues: CSVPGTDGYTF. DNA for the CDR3: TGCAGCGTTCCGGGGACGGATGGCTACACCTTC.

V gene TRBV9 combines with J gene TRBJ1-1; D is perhaps TRBD1 (6 bases). Germline V lookup: CDR1 SGDLS, CDR2 YYNGEE. Trimming stripped 3 bases from V and 4 bases from J, with 19 bases between. This CDR3 is 16 amino acids long. The CDR3 region is CASSGEGRGRGTEAFF. CDR3 bases: TGTGCCAGCAGCGGGGAGGGCAGGGGTAGGGGCACTGAAGCTTTCTTT.

V is TRBV6-5 and J is TRBJ1-3, with D unresolved. In germline, CDR1 is MNHEY, CDR2 SVGAGI. The CDR3 is 15 amino acids. Trimming stripped 3 bases from V and 0 bases from J, with 9 bases between. CDR3 in amino acids: CASSYGKNSGNTIYF. Here the CDR3 DNA reads TGTGCCAGCAGTTATGGGAAAAACTCTGGAAACACCATATATTTT.

This rearrangement joins TRBV28 to TRBJ1-5, with TRBD1 identical over 7 bases. Germline V gene sequence: CDR1 MDHEN, CDR2 SYDVKM. The CDR3 is made up of 17 amino acids. V trimming: 1 base; J trimming: 0 bases; junction bases outside the gene matches: 6. The CDR3 nucleotides read TGTGCCAGCAGTTTATACCGGGACAGCTTTAGCAATCAGCCCCAGCATTTT. It specifies CASSLYRDSFSNQPQHF.

The gene calls are TRBV4-2 and TRBJ2-1, with D uncertain. The CDR3 totals 15 residues. Trimming took off 3 bases at V and 0 bases at J, with 9 bases between the two ends. The V gene's germline CDR1 is LGHNA and CDR2 YNFKEQ. The CDR3 DNA reads as TGTGCCAGCAGCCAGATTCCAAGCTCCTACAATGAGCAGTTCTTC. The encoded protein is CASSQIPSSYNEQFF.

This clone was recorded a few times. A read error may produce the germline difference seen at one junction end. The gene calls are TRBV7-7 and TRBJ2-1; 9 bases fit TRBD2. The CDR3 spans 15 residues. Germline CDR1 SSHAT, CDR2 FNYEAQ (reference sequence). The CDR3 spells CASSLSGGTHNEQFF. The CDR3 bases are TGTGCTAGCAGCTTAAGCGGGGGGACGCACAATGAGCAGTTCTTC.